This T cell receptor (beta chain) was captured by sequencing in a study of radiation and T cells in renal cell carcinoma. Per germline, CDR1 MNHEY and CDR2 SVGAGI. This CDR3 has 14 amino acids. Regarding this clone: One end of the junction does not line up with germline, which may come from a read error.

The time point is: blood 2 weeks post-SBRT. Documented treatment: 15 Gy SBRT to primary tumor, nephrectomy 4 weeks later. After SBRT, blood was collected at 2 and 4 weeks, plus baseline. Some clones are missing from TCRdb's copy, which holds only in-frame ones; the method was immunoSEQ multiplex PCR. The sample holds about 150,000 clones, roughly 87% seen once. Sequencing used blood, obtained from a patient whose treatment included radiotherapy and nephrectomy. The TCR was taken from a woman in her forties or fifties with renal cell carcinoma. The chain has TRBV6-5 and TRBJ1-2; the D is unclear. CDR3 residues: CASSYSRAGSGHTF. The CDR3 nucleotides read TGTGCCAGCAGTTACTCGAGAGCGGGTAGTGGCCACACCTTC.